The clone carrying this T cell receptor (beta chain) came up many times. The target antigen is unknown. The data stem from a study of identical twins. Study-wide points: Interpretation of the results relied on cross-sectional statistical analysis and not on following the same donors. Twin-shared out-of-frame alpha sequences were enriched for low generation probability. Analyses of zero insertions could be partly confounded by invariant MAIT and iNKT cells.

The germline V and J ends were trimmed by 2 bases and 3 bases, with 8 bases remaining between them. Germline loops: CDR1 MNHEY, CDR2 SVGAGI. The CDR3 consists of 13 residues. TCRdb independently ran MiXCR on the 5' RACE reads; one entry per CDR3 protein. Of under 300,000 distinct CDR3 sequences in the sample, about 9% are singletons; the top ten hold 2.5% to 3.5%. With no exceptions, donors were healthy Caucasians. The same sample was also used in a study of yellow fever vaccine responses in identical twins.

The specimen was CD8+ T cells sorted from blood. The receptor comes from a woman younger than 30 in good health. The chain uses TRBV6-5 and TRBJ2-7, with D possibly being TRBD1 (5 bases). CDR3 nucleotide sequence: TGTGCCAGCAGTTACGATAGGGGCTACGAGCAGTACTTC. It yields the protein CASSYDRGYEQYF.